Listed here are 6 T cell receptor beta chains from one sample, sequenced in a study of cytomegalovirus exposure and HLA in healthy donors. PCR was performed using 60 Vbeta and 13 Jbeta primers. Assay: immunoSEQ multiplex PCR; the TCRdb copy retains only in-frame clones and omits some. This table holds over 150,000 clones. The sample consisted of PBMCs. These receptors came from a boy aged 5-17 years in good health and CMV-seronegative.

The chain uses TRBV6-5 and TRBJ1-1; D gene uncertain. The CDR3 runs 13 residues. Per the germline V gene, CDR1 is MNHEY and CDR2 is SVGAGI. The V end lost 5 bases, the J end lost 1 base, and 8 bases lay between the germline ends. DNA of the CDR3: TGTGCCAGCAGTGATAACAGGAACACTGAAGCTTTCTTT. This translates into CASSDNRNTEAFF.

V gene TRBV18 combines with J gene TRBJ1-2, with 11 bases identical to TRBD1. The CDR3 extends over 16 amino acids. Unmatched junction bases numbered 5, after V lost 2 bases and J lost 3 bases. Per germline, CDR1 KGHSH and CDR2 LQKENI. CDR3 sequence (DNA): TGTGCCAGCTCACCAACGGGACAGGGGGAGTACTATGGCTACACCTTC. Its protein product is CASSPTGQGEYYGYTF.

The chain joins TRBV5-4 to TRBJ2-5, with D maybe TRBD2 (5 bases). From germline, CDR1 is SGHNT and CDR2 YYREEE (reference sequence). The ends were cut back, 4 bases at V and 1 base at J, with 8 bases in the middle. The CDR3 runs to 13 residues. The CDR3: CASSPGSQETQYF. The CDR3 DNA is TGTGCCAGCAGCCCTGGGAGCCAAGAGACCCAGTACTTC.

The V and J genes are TRBV11-3 and TRBJ1-5, with D perhaps TRBD1 (6 bases). Between the trimmed V and J ends, which lost 4 bases and 6 bases, there was a span of 13 bases. The CDR3 sequence is 14 residues long. Germline CDR1 is SGHNT and CDR2 is YENEEA. The CDR3 sequence: CASSYRVLGQPQHF. CDR3 bases: TGTGCCAGCAGCTACAGGGTCCTCGGTCAGCCCCAGCATTTT.

The CDR3 sequence is CASRLNRGSNEKLFF. CDR3 nucleotide sequence: TGTGCCAGCAGACTCAACAGGGGGAGTAATGAAAAACTGTTTTTT. The rearrangement links TRBV6-5 to TRBJ1-4, with 8 bases fitting TRBD1. The CDR3 consists of 15 residues. V trimming: 6 bases; J trimming: 4 bases; junction bases outside the gene matches: 7. Germline loops: CDR1 MNHEY, CDR2 SVGAGI.

The chain has TRBV5-5 and TRBJ1-1; D remains unclear. The germline V gene has CDR1 SGHKS and CDR2 YYEKEE (reference sequence). The CDR3 covers 13 residues. V was clipped by 8 bases and J by 0 bases, with 11 bases between them. CDR3 residues: CASLGVMNTEAFF. The CDR3 bases are TGTGCCAGTTTAGGAGTGATGAACACTGAAGCTTTCTTT. The full variable domain, with the rest looked up from reference TRBV5-5 and TRBJ1-1, is DAGVTQSPTHLIKTRGQQVTLRCSPISGHKSVSWYQQVLGQGPQFIFQYYEKEERGRGNFPDRFSARQFPNYSSELNVNALLLGDSALYLCASLGVMNTEAFFGQGTRLTVV.